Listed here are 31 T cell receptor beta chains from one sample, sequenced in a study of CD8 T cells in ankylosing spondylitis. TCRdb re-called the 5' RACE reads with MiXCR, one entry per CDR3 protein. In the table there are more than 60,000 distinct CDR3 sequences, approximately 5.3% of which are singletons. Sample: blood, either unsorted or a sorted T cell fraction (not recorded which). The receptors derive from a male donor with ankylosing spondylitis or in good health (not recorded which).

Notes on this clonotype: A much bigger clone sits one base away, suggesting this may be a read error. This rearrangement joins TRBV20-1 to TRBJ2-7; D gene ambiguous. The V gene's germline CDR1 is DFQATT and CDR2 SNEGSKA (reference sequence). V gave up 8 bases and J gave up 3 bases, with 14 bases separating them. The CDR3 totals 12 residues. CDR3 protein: CSTVPVGYEQYF. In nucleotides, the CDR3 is TGCAGTACTGTCCCGGTTGGCTACGAGCAGTACTTC.

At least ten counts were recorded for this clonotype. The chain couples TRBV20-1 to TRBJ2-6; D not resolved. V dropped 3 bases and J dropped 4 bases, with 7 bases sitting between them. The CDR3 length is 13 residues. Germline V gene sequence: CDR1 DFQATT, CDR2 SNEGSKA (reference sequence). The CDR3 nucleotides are TGCAGTGCTAGGAGCTGGGGGGCCAACGTCCTGACTTTC. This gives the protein CSARSWGANVLTF.

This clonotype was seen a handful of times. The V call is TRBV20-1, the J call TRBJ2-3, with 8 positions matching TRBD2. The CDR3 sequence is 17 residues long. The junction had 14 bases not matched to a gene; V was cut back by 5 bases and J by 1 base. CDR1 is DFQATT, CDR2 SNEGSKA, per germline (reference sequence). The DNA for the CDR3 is TGCAGTGCTCCAGCGAGCGGGGGCCAGATCGGCACAGATACGCAGTATTTT. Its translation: CSAPASGGQIGTDTQYF.

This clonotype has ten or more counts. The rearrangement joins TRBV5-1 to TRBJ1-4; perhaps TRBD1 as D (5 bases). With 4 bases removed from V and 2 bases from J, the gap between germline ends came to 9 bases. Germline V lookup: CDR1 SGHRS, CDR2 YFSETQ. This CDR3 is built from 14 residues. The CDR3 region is CASSIGTTNEKLFF. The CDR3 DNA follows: TGCGCCAGCAGCATTGGGACGACTAATGAAAAACTGTTTTTT.

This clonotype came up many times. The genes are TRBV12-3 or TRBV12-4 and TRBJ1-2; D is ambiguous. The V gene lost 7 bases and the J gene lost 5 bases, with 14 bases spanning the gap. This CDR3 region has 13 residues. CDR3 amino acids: CASTSPDLYGYTF. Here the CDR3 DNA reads TGTGCCAGCACCTCCCCAGACCTTTATGGCTACACCTTC.

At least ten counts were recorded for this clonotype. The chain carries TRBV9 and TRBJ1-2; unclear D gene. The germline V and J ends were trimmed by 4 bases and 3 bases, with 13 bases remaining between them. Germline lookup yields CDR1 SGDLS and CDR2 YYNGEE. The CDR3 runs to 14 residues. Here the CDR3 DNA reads TGTGCCAGCAGCCCCCAGGAAGGACACTATGGCTACACCTTC. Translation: CASSPQEGHYGYTF.

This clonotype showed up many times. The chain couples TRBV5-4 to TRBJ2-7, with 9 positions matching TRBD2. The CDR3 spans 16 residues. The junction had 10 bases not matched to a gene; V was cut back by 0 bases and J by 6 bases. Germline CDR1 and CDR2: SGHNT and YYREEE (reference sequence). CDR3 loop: CASSLASSGDIGEQYF. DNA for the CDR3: TGTGCCAGCAGCTTGGCCTCTAGCGGGGATATCGGCGAGCAGTACTTC.

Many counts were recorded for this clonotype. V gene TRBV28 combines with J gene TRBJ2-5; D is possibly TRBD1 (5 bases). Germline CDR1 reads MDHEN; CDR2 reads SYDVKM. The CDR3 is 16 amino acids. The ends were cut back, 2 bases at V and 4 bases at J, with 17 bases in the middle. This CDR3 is CASSLHSQGVGETQYF. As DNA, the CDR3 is TGTGCCAGCAGTTTACACTCGCAGGGCGTAGGAGAGACCCAGTACTTC.

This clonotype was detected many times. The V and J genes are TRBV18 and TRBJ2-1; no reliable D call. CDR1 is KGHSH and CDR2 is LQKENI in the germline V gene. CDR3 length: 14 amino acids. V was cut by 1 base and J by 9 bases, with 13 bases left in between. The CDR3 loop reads CASSPLIGAPEQFF. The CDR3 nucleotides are TGTGCCAGCTCACCACTTATAGGAGCGCCTGAGCAGTTCTTC.

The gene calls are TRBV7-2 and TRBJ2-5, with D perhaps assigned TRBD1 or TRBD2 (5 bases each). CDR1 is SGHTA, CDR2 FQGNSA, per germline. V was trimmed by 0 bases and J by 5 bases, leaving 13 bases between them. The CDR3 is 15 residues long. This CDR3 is CASSLAGRGDETQYF. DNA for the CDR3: TGTGCCAGCAGCTTAGCCGGTAGAGGGGATGAGACCCAGTACTTC.

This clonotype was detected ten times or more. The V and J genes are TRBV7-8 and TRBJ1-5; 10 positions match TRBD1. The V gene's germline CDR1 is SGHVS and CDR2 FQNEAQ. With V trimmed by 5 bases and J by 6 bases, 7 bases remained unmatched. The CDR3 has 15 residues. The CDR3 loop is CASSGDRGHVQPQHF. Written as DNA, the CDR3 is TGTGCCAGCAGCGGTGACAGGGGGCATGTTCAGCCCCAGCATTTT.

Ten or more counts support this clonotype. The CDR3 region has the DNA TGCGCCAGCCGCCGCGGACAGGGGAAAGTCAATGAGCAGTTCTTC. Protein sequence: CASRRGQGKVNEQFF. J is TRBJ2-1 and V is TRBV5-1; TRBD1 aligns across 9 bases. The trim removed 7 bases at V and 6 bases at J, leaving 11 bases unmatched. CDR3 length: 15 amino acids. Germline loops: CDR1 SGHRS, CDR2 YFSETQ.

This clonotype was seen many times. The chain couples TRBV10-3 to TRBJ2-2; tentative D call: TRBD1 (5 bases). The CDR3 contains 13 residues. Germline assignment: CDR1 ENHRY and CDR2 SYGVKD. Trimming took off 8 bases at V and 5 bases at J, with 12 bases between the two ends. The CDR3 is CAIRQGETGELFF. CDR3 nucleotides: TGTGCCATCCGGCAGGGCGAAACCGGGGAGCTGTTTTTT.

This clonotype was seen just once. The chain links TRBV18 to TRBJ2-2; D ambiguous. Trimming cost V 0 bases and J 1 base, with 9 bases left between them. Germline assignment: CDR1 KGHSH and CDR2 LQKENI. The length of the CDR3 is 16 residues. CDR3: CASSPPASWNTGELFF. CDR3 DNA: TGTGCCAGCTCACCACCGGCCAGTTGGAACACCGGGGAGCTGTTTTTT.

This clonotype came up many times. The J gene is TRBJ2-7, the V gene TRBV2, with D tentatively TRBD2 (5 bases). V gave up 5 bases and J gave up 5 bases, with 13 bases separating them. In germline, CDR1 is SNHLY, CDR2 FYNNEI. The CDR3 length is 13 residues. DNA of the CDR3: TGTGCCAGCAGTCGGACCGAGCGGAACGAGCAGTACTTC. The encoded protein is CASSRTERNEQYF.

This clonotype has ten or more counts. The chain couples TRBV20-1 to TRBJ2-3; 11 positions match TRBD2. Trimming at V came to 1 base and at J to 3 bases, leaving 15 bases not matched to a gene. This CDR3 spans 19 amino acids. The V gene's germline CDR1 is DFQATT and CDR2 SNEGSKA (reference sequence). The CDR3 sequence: CSARVFGTSGPLGTDTQYF. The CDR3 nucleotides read TGCAGTGCTAGAGTCTTTGGGACTAGCGGTCCCTTAGGTACAGATACGCAGTATTTT.

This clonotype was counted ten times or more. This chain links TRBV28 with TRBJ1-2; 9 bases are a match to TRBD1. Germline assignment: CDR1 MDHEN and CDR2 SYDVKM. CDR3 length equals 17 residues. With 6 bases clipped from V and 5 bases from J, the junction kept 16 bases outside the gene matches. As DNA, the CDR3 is TGTGCCAGCAGGGCGGGCGTTGTGGGACAGGGCCTGTATGGCTACACCTTC. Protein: CASRAGVVGQGLYGYTF.

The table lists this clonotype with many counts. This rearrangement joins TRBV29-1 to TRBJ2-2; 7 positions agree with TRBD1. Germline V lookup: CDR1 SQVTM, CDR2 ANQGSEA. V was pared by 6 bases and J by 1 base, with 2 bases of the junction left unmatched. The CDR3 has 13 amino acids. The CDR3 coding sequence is TGCAGCGTGGGACAGAAGAACACCGGGGAGCTGTTTTTT. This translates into CSVGQKNTGELFF.

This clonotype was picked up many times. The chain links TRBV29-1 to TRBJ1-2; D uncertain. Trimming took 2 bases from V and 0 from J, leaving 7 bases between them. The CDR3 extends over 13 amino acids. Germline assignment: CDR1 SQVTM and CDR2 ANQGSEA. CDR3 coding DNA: TGCAGCGTTGAAACAGATACTAACTATGGCTACACCTTC. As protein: CSVETDTNYGYTF.

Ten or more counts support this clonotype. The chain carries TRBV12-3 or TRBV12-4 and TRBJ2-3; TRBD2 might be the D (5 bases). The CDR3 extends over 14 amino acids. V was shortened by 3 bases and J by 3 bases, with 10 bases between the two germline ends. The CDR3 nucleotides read TGTGCCAGCAGTTTCGGGGTTGGGACAGATACGCAGTATTTT. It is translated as CASSFGVGTDTQYF.

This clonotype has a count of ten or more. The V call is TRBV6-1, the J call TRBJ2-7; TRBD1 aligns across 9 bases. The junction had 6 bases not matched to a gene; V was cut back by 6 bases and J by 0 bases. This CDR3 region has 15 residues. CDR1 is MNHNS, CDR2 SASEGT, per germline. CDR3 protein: CASRRTGASSYEQYF. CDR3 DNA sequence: TGTGCCAGCAGACGGACAGGGGCTTCCTCCTACGAGCAGTACTTC.

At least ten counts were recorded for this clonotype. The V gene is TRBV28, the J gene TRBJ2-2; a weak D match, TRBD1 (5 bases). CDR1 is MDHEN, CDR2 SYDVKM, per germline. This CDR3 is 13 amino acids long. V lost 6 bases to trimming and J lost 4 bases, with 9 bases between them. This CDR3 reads CASRDTSTGELFF. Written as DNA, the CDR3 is TGTGCCAGCAGGGACACCTCCACCGGGGAGCTGTTTTTT.

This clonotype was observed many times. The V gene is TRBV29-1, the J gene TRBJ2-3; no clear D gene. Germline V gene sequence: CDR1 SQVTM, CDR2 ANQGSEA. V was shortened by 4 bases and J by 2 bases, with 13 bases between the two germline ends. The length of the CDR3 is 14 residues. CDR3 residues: CSVVSRLDTDTQYF. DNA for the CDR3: TGCAGCGTTGTATCCAGGCTTGACACAGATACGCAGTATTTT.

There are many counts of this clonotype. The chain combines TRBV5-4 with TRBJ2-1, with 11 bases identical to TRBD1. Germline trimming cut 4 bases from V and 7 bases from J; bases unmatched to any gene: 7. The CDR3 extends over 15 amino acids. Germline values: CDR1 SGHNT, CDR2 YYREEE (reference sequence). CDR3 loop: CASSPGTGGYNEQFF. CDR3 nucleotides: TGTGCCAGCAGCCCCGGGACAGGGGGGTATAATGAGCAGTTCTTC.

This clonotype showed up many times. The CDR3 nucleotides read TGTGCCAGCAGCCAAGATGAACCCATGTACCGGAGCTCCTACAATGAGCAGTTCTTC. Its translation: CASSQDEPMYRSSYNEQFF. The gene calls are TRBV3-1 and TRBJ2-1; D uncertain. Germline lookup yields CDR1 LGHDT and CDR2 YNNKEL (reference sequence). V lost 0 bases to trimming and J lost 0 bases, with 18 bases between them. The CDR3 spans 19 residues.

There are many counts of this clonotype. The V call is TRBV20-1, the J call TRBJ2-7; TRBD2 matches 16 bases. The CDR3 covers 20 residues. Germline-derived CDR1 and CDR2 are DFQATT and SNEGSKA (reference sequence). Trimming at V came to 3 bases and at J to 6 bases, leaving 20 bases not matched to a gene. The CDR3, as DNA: TGCAGTGCTAGGGGACCGGGACTAGCGGGGGGGCCGGTCTCCCTAGTCGAGCAGTACTTC. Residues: CSARGPGLAGGPVSLVEQYF.

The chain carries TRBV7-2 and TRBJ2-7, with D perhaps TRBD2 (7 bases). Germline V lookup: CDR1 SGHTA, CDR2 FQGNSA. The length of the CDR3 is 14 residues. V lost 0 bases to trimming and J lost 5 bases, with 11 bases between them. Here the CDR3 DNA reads TGTGCCAGCAGCTTAGCGGGGGGGCAGAACGAGCAGTACTTC. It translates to CASSLAGGQNEQYF. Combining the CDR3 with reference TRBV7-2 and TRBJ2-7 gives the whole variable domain GAGVSQSPSNKVTEKGKDVELRCDPISGHTALYWYRQSLGQGLEFLIYFQGNSAPDKSGLPSDRFSAERTGGSVSTLTIQRTQQEDSAVYLCASSLAGGQNEQYFGPGTRLTVT.

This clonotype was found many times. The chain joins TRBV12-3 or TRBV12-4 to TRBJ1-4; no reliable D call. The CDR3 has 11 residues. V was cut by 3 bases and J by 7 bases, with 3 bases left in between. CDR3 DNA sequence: TGTGCCAGCAGTTTCTCTGAAAAACTGTTTTTT. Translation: CASSFSEKLFF.

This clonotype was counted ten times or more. The CDR3 bases are TGTGCCAGCAGTCCCCTTGGGACAGGGTCCTACAATGAGCAGTTCTTC. It translates to CASSPLGTGSYNEQFF. V usage is TRBV28 and J usage is TRBJ2-1, with 9 positions matching TRBD1. The CDR3 runs 16 residues. Germline V gene data show CDR1 as MDHEN and CDR2 as SYDVKM. J gave up 1 base and V 5 bases, and 6 bases lay outside the gene matches.

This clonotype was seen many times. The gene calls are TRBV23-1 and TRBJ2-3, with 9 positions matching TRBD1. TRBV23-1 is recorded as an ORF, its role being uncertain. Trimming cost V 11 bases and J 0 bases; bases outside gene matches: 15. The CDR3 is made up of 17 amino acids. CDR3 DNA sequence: TGCGCCGGAGGGAAACAGGGGGCTAGATCTAGCACAGATACGCAGTATTTT. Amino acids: CAGGKQGARSSTDTQYF.

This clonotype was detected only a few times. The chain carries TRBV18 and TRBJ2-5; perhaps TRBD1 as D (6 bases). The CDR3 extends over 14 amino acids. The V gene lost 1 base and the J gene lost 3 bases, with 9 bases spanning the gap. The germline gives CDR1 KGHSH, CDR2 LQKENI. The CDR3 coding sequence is TGTGCCAGCTCACCACTCCAGGGGAAAGAGACCCAGTACTTC. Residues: CASSPLQGKETQYF.